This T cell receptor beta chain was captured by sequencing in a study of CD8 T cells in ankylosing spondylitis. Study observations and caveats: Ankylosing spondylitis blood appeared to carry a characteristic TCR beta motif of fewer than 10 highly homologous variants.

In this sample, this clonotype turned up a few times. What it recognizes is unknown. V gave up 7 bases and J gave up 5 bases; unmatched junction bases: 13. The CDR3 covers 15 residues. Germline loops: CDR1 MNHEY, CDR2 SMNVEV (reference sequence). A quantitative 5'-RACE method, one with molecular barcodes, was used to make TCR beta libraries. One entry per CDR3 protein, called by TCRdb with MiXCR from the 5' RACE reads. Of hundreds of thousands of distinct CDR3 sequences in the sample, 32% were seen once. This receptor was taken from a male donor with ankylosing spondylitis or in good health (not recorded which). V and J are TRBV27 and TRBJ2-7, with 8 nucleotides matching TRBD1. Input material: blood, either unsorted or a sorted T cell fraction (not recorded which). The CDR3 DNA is TGTGCCAGCAACTCAGGGGGCGCCAACTTGAACGAGCAGTACTTC. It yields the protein CASNSGGANLNEQYF.